These T cell receptor beta chains were read from a single sample in a study of identifying expanded T cells in peripheral blood. The table came from immunoSEQ multiplex PCR; TCRdb's copy has only in-frame clones and leaves some out. The table records 90,000 or so clones, 70% to 90% of them present only once. Sequenced input: blood. Source of these receptors: a person between 18 and 75 years old in good health. Each CDR3 is given with its conserved first and last residue. The D gene is left open where the match is weak. Part of the rows lack a size; the others show once, few, many or a class for expanded clones.

size	D	V	J	CDR3	DNA
NA	TRBD1	TRBV6-5	TRBJ2-5	CASSYFGTAKETQYF	TGTGCCAGCAGTTACTTTGGGACAGCCAAAGAGACCCAGTACTTC
NA	TRBD2	TRBV30	TRBJ2-1	CAWDLAGGLREQFF	TGTGCCTGGGATCTAGCGGGGGGGCTCAGGGAGCAGTTCTTC
NA	NA	TRBV27	TRBJ1-5	CASSGGVGGAQPQHF	TGTGCCAGCAGCGGTGGTGTTGGGGGGGCTCAGCCCCAGCATTTT
NA	NA	TRBV7-9	TRBJ1-5	CASSLTASNQPQHF	TGTGCCAGCAGCCTTACAGCGTCAAATCAGCCCCAGCATTTT
NA	NA	TRBV7-2	TRBJ1-4	CASSLVGGVTNEKLFF	TGTGCCAGCAGCTTAGTGGGCGGGGTAACTAATGAAAAACTGTTTTTT
few	NA	TRBV18	TRBJ1-2	CASSQDKHYGYTF	TGTGCCAGCTCACAGGACAAGCACTATGGCTACACCTTC
NA	TRBD1	TRBV7-2	TRBJ2-7	CASSTYRDSSNEQYF	TGTGCCAGCAGCACGTACCGGGACAGCTCTAACGAGCAGTACTTC
NA	NA	TRBV30	TRBJ1-5	CAWSVEGDTPQHF	TGTGCCTGGAGTGTAGAGGGCGATACGCCCCAGCATTTT
few	TRBD1	TRBV19	TRBJ1-2	CASSSSHGTGGGYTF	TGTGCCAGTAGCTCGAGCCACGGGACAGGTGGTGGCTACACCTTC
NA	NA	TRBV7-9	TRBJ1-1	CASSPGAALNTEAFF	TGTGCCAGCAGCCCGGGAGCCGCCCTGAACACTGAAGCTTTCTTT
once	TRBD1	TRBV14	TRBJ1-2	CASSQGDRLMGGYTF	TGTGCCAGCAGCCAAGGGGACAGGTTGATGGGGGGCTACACCTTC
once	NA	TRBV19	TRBJ1-1	CASSKWGRSEAFF	TGTGCCAGTAGTAAGTGGGGCCGCAGTGAAGCTTTCTTT
NA	TRBD1	TRBV14	TRBJ1-2	CASRRVKTGGKSNGYTF	TGTGCCAGCAGACGAGTGAAGACAGGGGGCAAAAGTAATGGCTACACCTTC
NA	NA	TRBV2	TRBJ1-2	CASSDQGTPGGYGYTF	TGTGCCAGCAGTGATCAGGGGACCCCGGGGGGCTATGGCTACACCTTC
NA	NA	TRBV2	TRBJ2-5	CASGLETQYF	TGTGCCAGCGGTTTAGAGACCCAGTACTTC
medium-sized	NA	TRBV7-8	TRBJ1-6	CASSLARIVGSSYNSPLHF	TGTGCCAGCAGCTTAGCGAGGATCGTAGGAAGCTCCTATAATTCACCCCTCCACTTT
NA	NA	TRBV9	TRBJ1-5	CASSGSVGPNQPQHF	TGTGCCAGCAGCGGATCAGTAGGGCCCAATCAGCCCCAGCATTTT
few	TRBD2	TRBV10-3	TRBJ2-3	CAISATSGITNTQYF	TGTGCCATCAGTGCGACTAGCGGGATTACTAATACGCAGTATTTT
NA	NA	TRBV27	TRBJ1-2	CASSFGQNYGYTF	TGTGCCAGCAGTTTTGGGCAAAACTATGGCTACACCTTC
NA	NA	TRBV2	TRBJ1-1	CASSEQENTEAFF	TGTGCCAGCAGTGAACAGGAGAACACTGAAGCTTTCTTT
NA	TRBD1	TRBV2	TRBJ2-3	CASSGHVEDRYTDTQYF	TGTGCCAGCTCTGGCCATGTAGAGGACAGGTACACAGATACGCAGTATTTT
NA	NA	TRBV2	TRBJ1-2	CATLLRDNYGYTF	TGTGCCACCCTACTCAGGGACAATTATGGCTACACCTTC
NA	NA	TRBV11-2	TRBJ1-3	CASSPPFFRQTGNTIYF	TGTGCCAGCAGCCCCCCGTTTTTCCGCCAGACGGGAAACACCATATATTTT
NA	NA	TRBV7-9	TRBJ1-1	CASSLALNTEAFF	TGTGCCAGCAGCTTGGCTTTGAACACTGAAGCTTTCTTT
NA	TRBD1	TRBV4-1	TRBJ2-5	CASSLPDGTGGTQYF	TGCGCCAGCAGCCTCCCCGATGGGACAGGTGGAACCCAGTACTTC
NA	NA	TRBV25-1	TRBJ2-5	CASSDSPGHSAPQETQYF	TGTGCCAGCAGTGACTCTCCAGGACACTCCGCGCCCCAAGAGACCCAGTACTTC
NA	NA	TRBV11-3	TRBJ2-5	CASSLTPLFEETQYF	TGTGCCAGCAGCTTAACTCCACTATTCGAAGAGACCCAGTACTTC
NA	NA	TRBV2	TRBJ2-3	CASMGSLGGGDTQYF	TGTGCCAGCATGGGTTCTCTAGGGGGGGGCGATACGCAGTATTTT
NA	NA	TRBV7-8	TRBJ2-5	CASSGGYQETQYF	TGTGCCAGCAGCGGGGGGTATCAAGAGACCCAGTACTTC
NA	NA	TRBV4-1	TRBJ2-7	CASSQDRNYEQYF	TGCGCCAGCAGCCAAGATCGCAACTACGAGCAGTACTTC
NA	NA	TRBV5-1	TRBJ1-3	CASSPINSGNTIYF	TGCGCCAGCAGCCCGATCAATTCTGGAAACACCATATATTTT
NA	NA	TRBV11-2	TRBJ2-3	CASSLASSTDTQYF	TGTGCCAGCAGCTTGGCGTCTAGCACAGATACGCAGTATTTT
NA	NA	TRBV7-2	TRBJ2-4	CASSLAQTSAKNIQYF	TGTGCCAGCAGCTTAGCGCAGACATCTGCCAAAAACATTCAGTACTTC
NA	TRBD1	TRBV15	TRBJ1-3	CATSADRVVGNTIYF	TGTGCCACCAGCGCGGACAGGGTGGTTGGAAACACCATATATTTT
NA	NA	TRBV29-1	TRBJ1-2	CSVEEGRYGYTF	TGCAGCGTTGAGGAGGGCCGCTATGGCTACACCTTC
NA	NA	TRBV21-1	TRBJ2-7	CASSPPLSTYEQYF	TGTGCCAGCAGCCCCCCTCTCAGTACCTACGAGCAGTACTTC
NA	NA	TRBV6-5	TRBJ2-5	CASSYSGSQETQYF	TGTGCCAGCAGTTACTCGGGATCCCAAGAGACCCAGTACTTC
NA	NA	TRBV7-2	TRBJ1-4	CASSLSGGHATNEKLFF	TGTGCCAGCAGCTTATCGGGGGGACATGCAACTAATGAAAAACTGTTTTTT
NA	NA	TRBV7-9	TRBJ1-3	CASSPPGTGNTIYF	TGTGCCAGCAGCCCCCCGGGGACTGGAAACACCATATATTTT
NA	NA	TRBV7-8	TRBJ2-7	CASSETALSYEQYF	TGTGCCAGCAGCGAAACAGCCCTATCCTACGAGCAGTACTTC
NA	TRBD1	TRBV11-2	TRBJ1-1	CASSQFPDRADTEAFF	TGTGCCAGCAGCCAATTCCCGGACAGGGCTGACACTGAAGCTTTCTTT
NA	NA	TRBV7-5	TRBJ2-2	CARSQDRGRCTGELFF	TGTGCCAGAAGTCAGGACAGGGGGCGTTGCACCGGGGAGCTGTTTTTT
few	NA	TRBV2	TRBJ2-5	CASSRQETQYF	TGTGCCAGCAGCCGCCAAGAGACCCAGTACTTC
many	NA	TRBV19	TRBJ1-6	CASKRSSGDNSPLHF	TGTGCCAGTAAACGGAGCTCAGGTGACAATTCACCCCTCCACTTT
once	NA	TRBV4-2	TRBJ1-2	CASSQDLPGAATRGYTF	TGTGCCAGCAGCCAAGATCTTCCGGGGGCAGCAACTCGTGGCTACACCTTC
NA	TRBD2	TRBV10-1	TRBJ2-7	CASIPIAGVLKNEQYF	TGCGCCAGCATTCCAATAGCGGGGGTTTTAAAGAACGAGCAGTACTTC
NA	NA	TRBV11-3	TRBJ2-2	CASSLWSIAGELFF	TGTGCCAGCAGCTTGTGGAGTATAGCCGGGGAGCTGTTTTTT
NA	NA	TRBV7-8	TRBJ2-3	CASSLTRQGGRSTDTQYF	TGTGCCAGCAGCTTAACCCGACAGGGTGGGAGGAGCACAGATACGCAGTATTTT
NA	TRBD1	TRBV6-5	TRBJ1-2	CASSPTGYGYTF	TGTGCCAGCAGTCCGACAGGGTATGGCTACACCTTC
NA	TRBD1	TRBV5-1	TRBJ2-2	CASSFTGVNTGELFF	TGCGCCAGCAGCTTTACAGGGGTTAACACCGGGGAGCTGTTTTTT
NA	TRBD1	TRBV2	TRBJ1-2	CASSPGAGGLGYGYTF	TGTGCCAGCAGTCCAGGGGCAGGGGGCTTGGGCTATGGCTACACCTTC
NA	NA	TRBV5-1	TRBJ2-2	CASSLHQGNTGELFF	TGCGCCAGCAGCTTGCACCAGGGGAACACCGGGGAGCTGTTTTTT
NA	NA	TRBV29-1	TRBJ1-1	CSVEDELMNTEAFF	TGCAGCGTTGAAGATGAATTAATGAACACTGAAGCTTTCTTT
NA	NA	TRBV30	TRBJ1-6	CAWSAMKGSSYNSPLHF	TGTGCCTGGAGTGCAATGAAGGGGAGCTCCTATAATTCACCCCTCCACTTT